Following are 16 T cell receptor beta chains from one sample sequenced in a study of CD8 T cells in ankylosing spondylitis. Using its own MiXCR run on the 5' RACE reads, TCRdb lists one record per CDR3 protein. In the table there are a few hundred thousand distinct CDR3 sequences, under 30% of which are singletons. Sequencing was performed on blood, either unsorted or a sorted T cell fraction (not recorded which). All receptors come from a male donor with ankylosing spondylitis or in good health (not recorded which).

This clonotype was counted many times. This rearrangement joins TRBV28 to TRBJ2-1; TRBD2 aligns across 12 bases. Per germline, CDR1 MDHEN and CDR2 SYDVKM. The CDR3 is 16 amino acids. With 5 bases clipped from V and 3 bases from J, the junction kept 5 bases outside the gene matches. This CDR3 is CASSEPGLAGYNEQFF. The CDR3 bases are TGTGCCAGCAGTGAACCGGGACTAGCGGGCTACAATGAGCAGTTCTTC.

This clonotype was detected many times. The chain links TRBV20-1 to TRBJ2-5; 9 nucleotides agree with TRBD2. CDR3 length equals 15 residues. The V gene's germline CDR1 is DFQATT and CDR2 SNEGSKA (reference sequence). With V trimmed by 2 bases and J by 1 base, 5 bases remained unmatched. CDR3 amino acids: CSARLGGGGQETQYF. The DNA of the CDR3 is TGCAGTGCTAGATTGGGCGGGGGGGGCCAAGAGACCCAGTACTTC.

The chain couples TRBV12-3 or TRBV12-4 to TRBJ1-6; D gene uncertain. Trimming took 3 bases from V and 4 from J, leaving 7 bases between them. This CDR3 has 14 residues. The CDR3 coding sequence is TGTGCCAGCAGTTTGGGCCAGTATAATTCACCCCTCCACTTT. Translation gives CASSLGQYNSPLHF.

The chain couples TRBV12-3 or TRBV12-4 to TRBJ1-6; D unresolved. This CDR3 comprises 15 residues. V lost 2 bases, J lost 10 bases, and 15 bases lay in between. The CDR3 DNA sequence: TGTGCCAGCAGTTTAAAGCGGCAGCGGGGATCACCCCTCCACTTT. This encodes CASSLKRQRGSPLHF.

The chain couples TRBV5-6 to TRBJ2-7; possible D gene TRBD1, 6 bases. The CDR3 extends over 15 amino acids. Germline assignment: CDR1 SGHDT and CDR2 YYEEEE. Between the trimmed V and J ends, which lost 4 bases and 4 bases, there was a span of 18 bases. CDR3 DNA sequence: TGTGCCAGCAGCCCCCGGCGAGTAGGGGGATACGAGCAGTACTTC. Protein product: CASSPRRVGGYEQYF.

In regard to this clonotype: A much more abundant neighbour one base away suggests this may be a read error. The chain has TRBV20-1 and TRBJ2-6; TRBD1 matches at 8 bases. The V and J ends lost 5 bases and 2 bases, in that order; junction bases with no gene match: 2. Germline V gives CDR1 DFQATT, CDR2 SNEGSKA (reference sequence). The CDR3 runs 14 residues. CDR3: CSAPTGAGANVLTF. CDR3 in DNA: TGCAGTGCTCCGACAGGGGCTGGGGCCAACGTCCTGACTTTC.

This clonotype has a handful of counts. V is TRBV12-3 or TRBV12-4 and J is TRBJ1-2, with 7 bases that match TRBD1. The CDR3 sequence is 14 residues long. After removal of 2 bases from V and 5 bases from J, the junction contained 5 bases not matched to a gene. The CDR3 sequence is CASSLLGQWYGYTF. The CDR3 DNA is TGTGCCAGCAGTTTACTGGGACAGTGGTATGGCTACACCTTC.

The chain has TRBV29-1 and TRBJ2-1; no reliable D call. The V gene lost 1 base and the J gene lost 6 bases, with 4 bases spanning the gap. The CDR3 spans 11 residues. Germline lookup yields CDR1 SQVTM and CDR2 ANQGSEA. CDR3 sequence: CSVEGFNEQFF. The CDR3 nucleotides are TGCAGCGTTGAAGGCTTCAATGAGCAGTTCTTC.

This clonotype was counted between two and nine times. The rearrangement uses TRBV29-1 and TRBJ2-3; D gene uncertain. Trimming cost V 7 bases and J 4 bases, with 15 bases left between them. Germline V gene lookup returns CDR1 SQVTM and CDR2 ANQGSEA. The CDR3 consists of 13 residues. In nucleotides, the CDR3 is TGCAGCGGAGTTGCTAGTAGGGCAGATACGCAGTATTTT. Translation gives CSGVASRADTQYF.

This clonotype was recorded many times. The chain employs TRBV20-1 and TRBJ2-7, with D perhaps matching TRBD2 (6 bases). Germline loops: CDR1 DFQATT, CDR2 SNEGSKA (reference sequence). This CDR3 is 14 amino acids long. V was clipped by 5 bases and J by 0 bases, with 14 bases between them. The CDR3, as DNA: TGCAGTGCTCCGGACGGGGGAAGCTCCTACGAGCAGTACTTC. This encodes CSAPDGGSSYEQYF.

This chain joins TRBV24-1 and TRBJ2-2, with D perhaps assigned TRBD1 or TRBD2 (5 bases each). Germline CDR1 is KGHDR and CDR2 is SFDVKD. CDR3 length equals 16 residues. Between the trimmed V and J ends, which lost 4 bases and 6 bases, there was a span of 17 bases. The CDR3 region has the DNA TGTGCCACCAGTGACCTCGGTGGGGGTTACCCCGGGGAGCTGTTTTTT. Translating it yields CATSDLGGGYPGELFF.

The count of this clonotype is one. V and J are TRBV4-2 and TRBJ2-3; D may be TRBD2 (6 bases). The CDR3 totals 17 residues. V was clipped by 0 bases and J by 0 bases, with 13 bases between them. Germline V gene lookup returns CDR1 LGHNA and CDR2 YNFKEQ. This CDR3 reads CASSQDGGASSTDTQYF. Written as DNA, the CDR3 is TGTGCCAGCAGCCAAGATGGCGGGGCCTCTAGCACAGATACGCAGTATTTT.

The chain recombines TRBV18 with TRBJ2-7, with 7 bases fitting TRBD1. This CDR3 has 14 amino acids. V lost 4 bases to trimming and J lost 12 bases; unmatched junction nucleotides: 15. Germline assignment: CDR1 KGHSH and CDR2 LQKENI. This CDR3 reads CASSRQGNSYELYF. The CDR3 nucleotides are TGTGCCAGCTCACGACAGGGAAACTCCTACGAGTTGTACTTC.

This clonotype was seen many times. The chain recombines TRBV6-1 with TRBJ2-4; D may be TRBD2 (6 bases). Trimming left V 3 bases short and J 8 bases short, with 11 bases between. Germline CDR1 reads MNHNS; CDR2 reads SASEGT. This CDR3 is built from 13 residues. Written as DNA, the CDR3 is TGTGCCAGCAGTGACCTCGGGGGATACATTCAGTACTTC. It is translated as CASSDLGGYIQYF.

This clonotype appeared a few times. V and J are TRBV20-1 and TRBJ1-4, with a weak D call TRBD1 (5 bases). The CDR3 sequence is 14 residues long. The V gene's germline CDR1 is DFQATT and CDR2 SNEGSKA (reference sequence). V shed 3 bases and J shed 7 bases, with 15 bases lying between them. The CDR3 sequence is CSASPVGVGEKLFF. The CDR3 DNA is TGCAGTGCTAGCCCCGTGGGGGTAGGTGAAAAACTGTTTTTT.

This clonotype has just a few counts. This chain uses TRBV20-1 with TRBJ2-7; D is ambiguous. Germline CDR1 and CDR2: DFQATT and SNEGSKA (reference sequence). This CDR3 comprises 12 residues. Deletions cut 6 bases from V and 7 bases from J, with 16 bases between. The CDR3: CSAPFAVREQYF. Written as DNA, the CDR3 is TGCAGTGCCCCCTTCGCGGTCCGGGAGCAGTACTTC.